These 10 T cell receptor beta chains were sequenced from one sample in a study of CD8+ T cells in alopecia areata. RNA was extracted and reverse transcribed into cDNA as the sequencing template. Using immunoSEQ multiplex PCR, the repertoire was profiled, and TCRdb retains in-frame clones only, with some absent. The sample includes just under 65,000 clones, 35% to 55% of them seen just once. Sample treatment: oral pan-JAK inhibitor, 5-10 mg twice daily. The sample in question was CD8+ T cells sorted from blood, obtained at approximately week 36, from a patient treated with tofacitinib. All receptors derive from a human donor with alopecia areata.

V gene TRBV6-5 combines with J gene TRBJ2-3; D might be TRBD2 (6 bases). The length of the CDR3 is 15 residues. The V end lost 6 bases, the J end lost 2 bases, and 15 bases lay between the germline ends. Germline loops: CDR1 MNHEY, CDR2 SVGAGI. This CDR3 reads CASSNQRAATDTQYF. The CDR3 DNA reads TGTGCCAGCAGCAACCAGCGGGCCGCCACAGATACGCAGTATTTT.

In DNA, the CDR3 is TGTGCCTGGAGTCGTGGTGTCGGGTCCTACGAGCAGTACTTC. Translated: CAWSRGVGSYEQYF. The V call is TRBV30, the J call TRBJ2-7, with D unclear. The CDR3 runs 14 residues. V shed 2 bases and J shed 1 base, with 12 bases lying between them. CDR1 and CDR2 (germline): GTSNPN, SVGIG (reference sequence).

The chain employs TRBV29-1 and TRBJ2-7; TRBD1 aligns across 7 bases. With V trimmed by 1 base and J by 1 base, 10 bases remained unmatched. The length of the CDR3 is 16 residues. The V gene's germline CDR1 is SQVTM and CDR2 ANQGSEA. CDR3 in DNA: TGCAGCGTTGAAGGAGTCGAGGGGGCGACATCCTACGAGCAGTACTTC. It codes for CSVEGVEGATSYEQYF.

The V call is TRBV25-1, the J call TRBJ2-2, with 7 bases identical to TRBD1. The CDR3 is 18 amino acids. Trimming at V came to 3 bases and at J to 1 base, leaving 11 bases not matched to a gene. The germline gives CDR1 MGHDK, CDR2 SYGVNS. The CDR3 here is CASSDWAGTDVNTGELFF. The CDR3 DNA reads TGTGCCAGCAGTGACTGGGCCGGGACAGACGTGAACACCGGGGAGCTGTTTTTT.

This clone was counted once. The CDR3 DNA reads as TGTGCCAGCAGTCCTACAGGGGCGGGACAGCCCCAGCATTTT. Protein sequence: CASSPTGAGQPQHF. The genes are TRBV6-5 and TRBJ1-5, with 7 bases identical to TRBD1. The CDR3 totals 14 residues. Looked up from germline, CDR1 is MNHEY and CDR2 is SVGAGI. With V trimmed by 5 bases and J by 7 bases, 8 bases remained unmatched.

The chain links TRBV9 to TRBJ2-1, with D unclear. V shed 2 bases and J shed 2 bases, with 5 bases lying between them. Germline V gene lookup returns CDR1 SGDLS and CDR2 YYNGEE. This CDR3 has 13 amino acids. The CDR3 coding sequence is TGTGCCAGCAGCGTCGGGCCCTACAATGAGCAGTTCTTC. It yields the protein CASSVGPYNEQFF.

A word on this clone: The sample carries other DNA sequences with the same CDR3. V and J are TRBV4-1 and TRBJ2-7; D is possibly TRBD1 (6 bases). Per germline, CDR1 MGHRA and CDR2 YSYEKL. V gave up 1 base and J gave up 2 bases, with 9 bases separating them. This CDR3 is 14 amino acids long. The CDR3 spells CASSQVRDTYEQYF. CDR3 DNA: TGCGCCAGCAGCCAAGTTCGGGACACCTACGAGCAGTACTTC.

The chain uses TRBV27 and TRBJ2-3; no firm D call. Germline CDR1 is MNHEY and CDR2 is SMNVEV (reference sequence). Trimming left V 2 bases short and J 3 bases short, with 6 bases between. The CDR3 contains 13 residues. DNA for the CDR3: TGTGCCAGCAGTTTAGGATATACAGATACGCAGTATTTT. It codes for CASSLGYTDTQYF.

This sequence joins TRBV9 and TRBJ1-2; D is unresolved. In germline, CDR1 is SGDLS, CDR2 YYNGEE. The ends were cut back, 7 bases at V and 0 bases at J, with 4 bases in the middle. The CDR3 spans 11 residues. The CDR3 nucleotides are TGTGCCAGCTCAGCTAACTATGGCTACACCTTC. It translates to CASSANYGYTF.

This chain joins TRBV4-1 and TRBJ1-4, with D possibly matching TRBD1 (5 bases). The CDR3 is 17 residues long. The V gene lost 2 bases and the J gene lost 0 bases, with 13 bases spanning the gap. The germline CDR1 and CDR2 sequences are MGHRA and YSYEKL. CDR3 nucleotides: TGCGCCAGCAGCCAAACTGGGGGACTAACAACTAATGAAAAACTGTTTTTT. It specifies CASSQTGGLTTNEKLFF.